The T cell receptor (beta chain) under discussion was sequenced for a study of PD-1 blockade in classical Hodgkin lymphoma. Regarding the study as a whole: CD4+ TCR diversity, unlike CD8+, rose significantly by C4D1.

Per germline, CDR1 SGHRS and CDR2 YFSETQ. V gave up 1 base and J gave up 5 bases, with 10 bases separating them. The CDR3 covers 13 residues. In its sample, this clone was seen a few times. Its antigen is undetermined. Sequencing used immunoSEQ multiplex PCR; TCRdb keeps in-frame clones, though not all of them. The data hold tens of thousands of clones, with about 89% observed a single time. Time point given: cycle 4 day 1 (C4D1), after six to seven weeks of nivolumab. Brentuximab vedotin exposure varied, and every patient relapsed after autologous stem cell transplantation. Specimen: peripheral blood mononuclear cells (PBMCs), collected before the fourth cycle of nivolumab. The J gene is TRBJ2-7, the V gene TRBV5-1, with D perhaps TRBD2 (5 bases). This receptor was identified in a human donor with classical Hodgkin lymphoma. The CDR3 loop is CASSLRTGNEQYF. The CDR3 DNA reads TGCGCCAGCAGCTTGCGGACGGGGAACGAGCAGTACTTC. The complete variable domain, with remaining parts taken from reference TRBV5-1 and TRBJ2-7, reads KAGVTQTPRYLIKTRGQQVTLSCSPISGHRSVSWYQQTPGQGLQFLFEYFSETQRNKGNFPGRFSGRQFSNSRSEMNVSTLELGDSALYLCASSLRTGNEQYFGPGTRLTVT.